The 24 T cell receptor beta chains below come from one sample, sequenced in a study of CD8+CD57+ T cells in acquired aplastic anemia. According to the study, genomic DNA was the template for TCR beta VDJ and CDR3 profiling. TCRdb redid the calling of the reads with MiXCR, one entry per CDR3 protein. This table has hundreds of thousands of distinct CDR3 sequences, 55% to 75% appearing once. The sequencing sample was made of sorted CD4+, CD8+, or CD8+CD57+ T cells (not recorded which) from PBMCs. The receptors stem from a human donor in good health, serving as a control.

This clonotype was recorded at least ten times. The chain recombines TRBV7-9 with TRBJ2-5; the D is unclear. The length of the CDR3 is 13 residues. Trimming took 0 bases from V and 2 from J, leaving 4 bases between them. Germline V gene data show CDR1 as SEHNR and CDR2 as FQNEAQ (reference sequence). CDR3 sequence (DNA): TGTGCCAGCAGCTTAGCCCCGCAAGAGACCCAGTACTTC. This gives the protein CASSLAPQETQYF.

Concerning this clonotype itself: This is likely a read error, given that the CDR3 carries no conserved phenylalanine or tryptophan at its end. The DNA is left out, because the CDR3 cannot be placed on it with certainty; the CDR3 is given as TCRdb lists it. The chain has TRBV7-6 and TRBJ1-2; the D call in the table, TRBD1, was not verified against the DNA. The germline gives CDR1 SGHVS, CDR2 FNYEAQ. The CDR3 sequence runs 13 residues, both termini included. CDR3 amino acids: CASSLVVPAGTDT.

The rearrangement uses TRBV7-8 and TRBJ2-5; D could derive from TRBD1 or TRBD2 (5 bases each). Germline V gives CDR1 SGHVS, CDR2 FQNEAQ. The CDR3 consists of 14 residues. The germline V and J ends were trimmed by 5 bases and 8 bases, with 18 bases remaining between them. In DNA form, the CDR3 reads TGTGCCAGCAGCCTACGCCAGGGAGAATCAACCCAGTACTTC. It specifies CASSLRQGESTQYF. Based on the CDR3 plus reference TRBV7-8 and TRBJ2-5, the full variable domain is GAGVSQSPRYKVAKRGQDVALRCDPISGHVSLFWYQQALGQGPEFLTYFQNEAQLDKSGLPSDRFFAERPEGSVSTLKIQRTQQEDSAVYLCASSLRQGESTQYFGPGTRLLVL.

There are many counts of this clonotype. The chain joins TRBV29-1 to TRBJ1-2, with TRBD1 as a possible D gene (6 bases). V was pared by 7 bases and J by 2 bases, with 11 bases between. The germline V gene has CDR1 SQVTM and CDR2 ANQGSEA. This CDR3 region has 12 residues. CDR3 protein: CSAKDRNYGYTF. DNA for the CDR3: TGCAGCGCTAAAGACAGGAACTATGGCTACACCTTC.

V gene TRBV5-4 combines with J gene TRBJ1-6, with D unresolved. CDR1 and CDR2 from the germline V gene are SGHNT and YYREEE (reference sequence). The CDR3 totals 16 residues. Trimming cost V 4 bases and J 7 bases, with 18 bases left between them. The CDR3 is CASSVGLAIVNSPLHF. The CDR3 DNA sequence: TGTGCCAGCAGCGTGGGTTTAGCTATCGTAAATTCACCCCTCCACTTT.

In this sample, this clonotype turned up once. Relative to the germline gene, one junction end is altered; a read error may explain this. The J gene is TRBJ2-6, the V gene TRBV10-2; TRBD2 matches at 7 bases. The CDR3 has 14 residues. CDR1 is WSHSY, CDR2 SAAADI, per germline. In DNA, the CDR3 is TGCGCCAGCAGCAGCGGGATTGGGGCCTCAGCCCTCACCTTT. The encoded protein is CASSSGIGASALTF.

The V gene is TRBV12-3 or TRBV12-4, the J gene TRBJ1-5, with 7 bases lining up with TRBD1. The CDR3 runs to 15 residues. V shed 7 bases, J shed 0 bases, and the junction held 6 bases outside the gene matches. The CDR3 DNA reads TGTGCCAGCACGCGAACAGGGGTTAGCAATCAGCCCCAGCATTTT. Its translation: CASTRTGVSNQPQHF.

The gene calls are TRBV10-3 and TRBJ2-3; D may correspond to TRBD1 or TRBD2 (5 bases each). The germline CDR1 and CDR2 sequences are ENHRY and SYGVKD. V was pared by 4 bases and J by 3 bases, with 11 bases between. The CDR3 totals 14 residues. CDR3 nucleotide sequence: TGTGCCATCAGTGGCCTCTGGGGGACAGATACGCAGTATTTT. Translated: CAISGLWGTDTQYF.

A word on this clonotype: One end of the junction does not line up with germline, which may come from a read error. The chain recombines TRBV7-4 with TRBJ1-5; D may be TRBD1 (5 bases). CDR1 is SGHVT and CDR2 is SQSDAQ in the germline V gene. This CDR3 contains 14 residues. For the CDR3, the DNA is TGTGCCAGCCGCAGGCCTAGCGGGGGGTACTCCTACGAGTTT. Amino acids: CASRRPSGGYSYEF. The full variable domain, its missing parts supplied by reference TRBV7-4 and TRBJ1-5, is GAGVSQSPRYKVAKRGRDVALRCDSISGHVTLYWYRQTLGQGSEVLTYSQSDAQRDKSGRPSGRFSAERPERSVSTLKIQRTEQGDSAVYLCASRRPSGGYSYEFGDGTRLSIL.

This chain links TRBV20-1 with TRBJ1-2; no firm D call. Trimming stripped 2 bases from V and 5 bases from J, with 15 bases between. The CDR3 loop spans 14 amino acids. The germline V gene encodes CDR1 DFQATT and CDR2 SNEGSKA (reference sequence). The CDR3 spells CSARQTEPAYGYTF. The CDR3 DNA follows: TGCAGTGCTAGACAAACGGAACCGGCTTATGGCTACACCTTC.

This clonotype was counted at least ten times. This chain joins TRBV10-3 and TRBJ2-1; TRBD1 or TRBD2 may be the D gene (5 bases each). The CDR3 is 16 residues long. Trimming shortened V by 0 bases and J by 8 bases, and 17 bases separated the two germline ends. CDR1 is ENHRY and CDR2 is SYGVKD in the germline V gene. The CDR3 DNA reads as TGTGCCATCAGTGAGTCGACTCGGGGCAGCCCGGATGAGCAGTTCTTC. This translates into CAISESTRGSPDEQFF.

The V gene is TRBV6-5, the J gene TRBJ1-3; D unresolved. Germline V CDR1 and CDR2: MNHEY, SVGAGI. The CDR3 covers 15 residues. Trimming removed 5 bases from V and 0 bases from J, with 11 bases in between. CDR3 in DNA: TGTGCCAGCAGTGATTTGCTTACCTCTGGAAACACCATATATTTT. Protein: CASSDLLTSGNTIYF.

The gene calls are TRBV7-9 and TRBJ2-5, with a possible D match to TRBD2 (6 bases). The V end lost 2 bases, the J end lost 4 bases, and 11 bases lay between the germline ends. Germline V CDR1 and CDR2: SEHNR, FQNEAQ (reference sequence). The CDR3 spans 14 residues. This CDR3 is CASSLIGGAETQYF. CDR3 DNA sequence: TGTGCCAGCAGCTTAATCGGGGGTGCAGAGACCCAGTACTTC.

This rearrangement joins TRBV11-2 to TRBJ1-2; D gene ambiguous. Germline CDR1 is SGHAT and CDR2 is FQNNGV. Trimming left V 5 bases short and J 5 bases short, with 21 bases between. The CDR3 sequence is 16 residues long. CDR3 amino acids: CASSDRLTRIGYGYTF. CDR3 in DNA: TGTGCCAGCAGCGATAGGCTTACTCGGATCGGTTATGGCTACACCTTC.

The chain uses TRBV12-3 or TRBV12-4 and TRBJ1-5; D uncertain. V was shortened by 6 bases and J by 3 bases, with 12 bases between the two germline ends. The CDR3 spans 14 residues. CDR3 sequence (DNA): TGTGCCAGCAGGTCCGACACAATCAATCAGCCCCAGCATTTT. Its protein product is CASRSDTINQPQHF.

This clonotype was seen once. The junction shows a germline mismatch at one end, possibly a read error. The chain recombines TRBV15 with TRBJ2-7; D is tentatively TRBD1 or TRBD2 (7 bases each). CDR1 is LNHNV, CDR2 YYDKDF, per germline (reference sequence). The CDR3 is 15 residues long. The CDR3 reads CASSTGEGTAVRQYF. As DNA, the CDR3 is TGTGCCAGCAGTACAGGGGAGGGAACGGCCGTTCGGCAGTATTTC. Using reference TRBV15 and TRBJ2-7 for the parts outside the CDR3, the full variable domain is DAMVIQNPRYQVTQFGKPVTLSCSQTLNHNVMYWYQQKSSQAPKLLFHYYDKDFNNEADTPDNFQSRRPNTSFCFLDIRSPGLGDTAMYLCASSTGEGTAVRQYFGPGTRLTVT.

This clonotype was recorded a few times. The chain has TRBV30 and TRBJ2-2, with TRBD1 matching over 7 bases. From germline, CDR1 is GTSNPN and CDR2 SVGIG (reference sequence). Trimming removed 0 bases from V and 4 bases from J; junction bases left unmatched: 5. The CDR3 contains 15 residues. This chain's CDR3 is CAWSVTHRGTGELFF. DNA for the CDR3: TGTGCCTGGAGTGTTACTCACAGGGGCACCGGGGAGCTGTTTTTT.

The chain has TRBV2 and TRBJ1-6, with 10 bases that match TRBD1. V dropped 11 bases and J dropped 10; count of bases not matched to a gene: 2. The CDR3 consists of 11 residues. The germline CDR1 and CDR2 sequences are SNHLY and FYNNEI. The chain's CDR3 is CAGQGDSPLHF. In DNA, the CDR3 is TGTGCCGGACAGGGGGACTCACCCCTCCACTTT.

Concerning this clonotype: At one boundary the junction diverges from the germline segment, which might be a read error. This chain joins TRBV7-2 and TRBJ2-3; 8 positions agree with TRBD2. The CDR3 has 15 amino acids. Germline CDR1 SGHTA, CDR2 FQGNSA. CDR3 DNA: TGTGCCAGCAGTGTGTTGGCGGGGGGTAGGGCTACGGAGTATTTT. Translated, it gives CASSVLAGGRATEYF.

The chain is built from TRBV7-8 and TRBJ2-5; D is unclear. The V gene lost 6 bases and the J gene lost 11 bases, with 28 bases spanning the gap. The germline gives CDR1 SGHVS, CDR2 FQNEAQ. This CDR3 region has 16 residues. The CDR3 protein is CASSHNPGSPTDTQYF. The DNA for the CDR3 is TGTGCCAGCAGTCACAATCCGGGTTCCCCCACAGATACGCAGTACTTC.

The chain couples TRBV2 to TRBJ1-6, with a tentative D call TRBD1 (6 bases). The CDR3 is 13 amino acids. Germline-derived CDR1 and CDR2 are SNHLY and FYNNEI. The germline V and J ends were trimmed by 8 bases and 7 bases, with 12 bases remaining between them. The CDR3 loop reads CASGGQGNSPLHF. As DNA, the CDR3 is TGTGCCAGCGGAGGGCAGGGGAATTCACCCCTCCACTTT.

This chain uses TRBV7-8 with TRBJ1-1, with TRBD1 matching 8 bases. Germline CDR1 and CDR2: SGHVS and FQNEAQ. Losses at the gene ends were 5 bases for V and 8 bases for J; bases not matched to a gene: 19. The CDR3 length is 17 residues. CDR3: CASSLRDRWTDTPEAFF. The CDR3 nucleotides are TGTGCCAGCAGCCTCCGGGACAGGTGGACAGATACGCCGGAAGCTTTCTTT.

The chain recombines TRBV10-3 with TRBJ1-5; 7 nucleotides line up with TRBD1. There are 14 residues in the CDR3. Germline loops: CDR1 ENHRY, CDR2 SYGVKD. Trimming cost V 3 bases and J 7 bases; bases outside gene matches: 6. The CDR3 bases are TGTGCCATCAGTGACGTCGCAGGGGGGCAGCCCCAGCATTTT. Translated: CAISDVAGGQPQHF.

As to this clonotype: The conserved phenylalanine or tryptophan is not found at the CDR3 terminus, so this likely reflects a read error. Because the CDR3's place on the DNA is in doubt, the DNA is left out and the CDR3 is given as listed by TCRdb. The chain joins TRBV2 to TRBJ2-7; the table assigns TRBD2, which was not confirmed against the DNA. Germline V lookup: CDR1 SNHLY, CDR2 FYNNEI. Termini included, the CDR3 measures 13 amino acids. CDR3 loop: CASSRQGGSTGDL.